This T cell receptor beta chain was obtained from a study of T cells in Graves' hyperthyroidism and ophthalmopathy. This clonotype was recorded only once. Its target is not known. General observations from the study: Blood also contained most expanded thyroid clonotypes above 0.001.

The trim removed 4 bases at V and 4 bases at J, leaving 10 bases unmatched. Germline V lookup: CDR1 MNHEY, CDR2 SVGAGI. The CDR3 has 17 residues. Patients showing uncontrolled infection, other autoimmune disease, pregnancy or lactation were ineligible. RNA transcripts served as the template for amplifying TCR beta CDR3 regions. When the TCR CDR3 underwent first-round RT-PCR, the HTBI primer set was used. TCRdb re-analysed the multiplex PCR reads in MiXCR, keeping a single row per CDR3 protein. The sample lists 400,000 to 600,000 distinct CDR3 sequences, 20% seen once, with about 25% in the top ten. The sequence was collected from a young man with Graves' hyperthyroidism. The material sequenced was blood. The chain has TRBV6-5 and TRBJ1-1, with TRBD1 identical over 12 bases. CDR3 region: CASSFPGQGAVGTEAFF. The CDR3 DNA is TGTGCCAGCAGTTTTCCGGGACAGGGGGCAGTAGGCACTGAAGCTTTCTTT.